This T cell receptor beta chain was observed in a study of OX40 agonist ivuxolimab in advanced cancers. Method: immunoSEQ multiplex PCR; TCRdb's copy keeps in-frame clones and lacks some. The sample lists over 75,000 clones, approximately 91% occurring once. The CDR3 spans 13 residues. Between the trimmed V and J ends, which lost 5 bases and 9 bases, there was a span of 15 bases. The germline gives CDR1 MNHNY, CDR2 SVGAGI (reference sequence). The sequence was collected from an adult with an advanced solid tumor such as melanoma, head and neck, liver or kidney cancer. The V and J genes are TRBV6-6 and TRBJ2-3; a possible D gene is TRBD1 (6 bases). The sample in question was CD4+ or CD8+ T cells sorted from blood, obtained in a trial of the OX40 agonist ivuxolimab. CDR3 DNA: TGTGCCAGCAGTCCCGGACAGCGCGGAACGCAGTATTTT. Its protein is CASSPGQRGTQYF.